This T cell receptor beta chain was identified during a study of blood T cell repertoires in COVID-19. Study at large: Italy, Spain and the United States were the sources of the convalescent and acute COVID-19 samples.

Categorization into cohorts depended on clinical history that participants reported. The germline V gene has CDR1 MDHEN and CDR2 SYDVKM. With 6 bases clipped from V and 6 bases from J, the junction kept 7 bases outside the gene matches. The CDR3 totals 15 residues. Authors' data handling: Estimation of nucleated cell counts relied on the amplification of reference gene primers. Profiled with immunoSEQ multiplex PCR; TCRdb holds only in-frame clones, not every one. V, J and clone size were drawn from that table, and D and trimming were deduced from the DNA. The repertoire holds some 350,000 clones, 88% seen once, with about 5% in the top ten. For this clone: The sample carries other DNA sequences with the same CDR3.

The sequence was collected from a young man who had recovered from COVID-19. The rearrangement uses TRBV28 and TRBJ1-5; TRBD1 matches 11 bases. Input material: PBMCs or T cells enriched from blood (not recorded which). CDR3 residues: CASSPRTGGFQPQHF. CDR3 coding DNA: TGTGCCAGCAGCCCTCGGACAGGGGGCTTTCAGCCCCAGCATTTT.